This T cell receptor beta chain was retrieved from a study of chemoradiotherapy in HPV16-positive cancers. Study-level points and caveats: Functional assays defining HPV-specific T cells used only a couple of HPV16-positive patients. During treatment, candidate HPV-specific clones and E7-related motifs expanded in tumor. For HPV16-positive patients, expanding HPV-responsive T cells associated with longer recurrence-free survival.

Deletions cut 6 bases from V and 8 bases from J, with 18 bases between. The CDR3 is 14 residues long. CDR1 and CDR2 from the germline V gene are SGHRS and YFSETQ. On this clone: Its antigen is not identified.

Method: immunoSEQ multiplex PCR; TCRdb's copy keeps in-frame clones and lacks some. The repertoire consists of about 12,000 clones, with about two thirds occurring once and the leading ten covering roughly 8.3%. The sequence was obtained from a human donor with HPV-associated anogenital cancer. This specimen was acquired from a patient who underwent chemoradiotherapy. The chain recombines TRBV5-1 with TRBJ2-1, with D perhaps matching TRBD2 (5 bases). The DNA of the CDR3 is TGCGCCAGCAACTTTAGGGAGTTCCCCCATGAGCAGTTCTTC. Residues: CASNFREFPHEQFF.